This TCR beta chain was captured in a study of CD8 T cells in Susac syndrome. RNA, at about 0.45 to 1 ug, was reverse transcribed with random hexamers. TCRdb re-analysed the immunoSEQ multiplex PCR reads in MiXCR, keeping a single row per CDR3 protein. The sample yields some 70,000 distinct CDR3 sequences, approximately 94% seen once. The V end lost 4 bases, the J end lost 2 bases, and 9 bases lay between the germline ends. Germline values: CDR1 LGHDT, CDR2 YNNKEL (reference sequence). CDR3 length: 14 residues. Relapsing-remitting disease, either stable or active, was present in the treatment-naive patients who were the multiple sclerosis controls.

The sequenced material came from CD8+ T cells from PBMCs. This clonotype originated in a human donor with multiple sclerosis. The chain uses TRBV3-1 and TRBJ2-1; no clear D gene. The CDR3: CASSPTLPYNEQFF. The DNA for the CDR3 is TGTGCCAGCAGCCCCACACTCCCCTACAATGAGCAGTTCTTC.